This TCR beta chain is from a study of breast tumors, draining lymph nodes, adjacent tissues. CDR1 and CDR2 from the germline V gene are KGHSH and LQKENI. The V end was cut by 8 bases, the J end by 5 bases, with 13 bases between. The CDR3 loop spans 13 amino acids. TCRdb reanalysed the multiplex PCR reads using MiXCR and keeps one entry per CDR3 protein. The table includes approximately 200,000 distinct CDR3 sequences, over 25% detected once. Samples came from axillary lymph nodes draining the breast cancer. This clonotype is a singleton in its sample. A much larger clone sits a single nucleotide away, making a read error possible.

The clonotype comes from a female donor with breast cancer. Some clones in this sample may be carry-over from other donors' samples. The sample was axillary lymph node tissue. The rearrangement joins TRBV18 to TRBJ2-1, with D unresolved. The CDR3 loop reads CASPTALNNEQFF. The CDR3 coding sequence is TGTGCCAGCCCAACCGCCCTGAACAATGAGCAGTTCTTC.